The 20 T cell receptor beta chains below come from one sample, sequenced in a study of Graves' ophthalmopathy and Graves' hyperthyroidism. RNA served as the template for amplifying TCR beta CDR3 regions. HTBI-primed RT-PCR formed the first round, and a multiplex PCR formed the second. Each CDR3 protein gets one entry after TCRdb re-called the multiplex PCR reads with MiXCR. The sample has about half a million distinct CDR3 sequences; under 15% are singletons. The sample consisted of blood. Receptors originate from a woman aged 25-40 years with Graves' ophthalmopathy.

The table lists this clonotype with a few counts. Mismatch with germline at one junction end may stem from a read error. The chain employs TRBV6-2 or TRBV6-3 and TRBJ1-1; tentatively, D is TRBD1 (5 bases). Per germline, CDR1 MNHEY and CDR2 SVGEGT. CDR3 length equals 13 residues. The DNA of the CDR3 is TGTGCCAGCAGTTACTCGGGGGGGACTGAAGCTTGCTTT. Its translation is CASSYSGGTEACF.

This chain's CDR3 is CASSLLRGPRTGELFF. The CDR3 DNA reads TGTGCCAGCAGCTTATTGAGGGGGCCTCGAACCGGGGAGCTGTTTTTT. This sequence joins TRBV11-2 and TRBJ2-2; the match to TRBD1 covers 7 bases. Per germline, CDR1 SGHAT and CDR2 FQNNGV. J gave up 5 bases and V 2 bases, and 8 bases lay outside the gene matches. CDR3 length equals 16 residues.

This clonotype has at least ten counts. This chain uses TRBV6-1 with TRBJ2-6; 7 bases are shared with TRBD1. V shed 4 bases and J 1 base; nucleotides not matched to a gene: 1. The CDR3 runs to 15 residues. Germline lookup yields CDR1 MNHNS and CDR2 SASEGT. The CDR3 DNA reads as TGTGCCAGCAGTGTACAGGGGTCTGGGGCCAACGTCCTGACTTTC. Its protein is CASSVQGSGANVLTF.

This clonotype was counted many times. This chain connects TRBV6-5 to TRBJ2-7; D possibly matches TRBD1 or TRBD2 (5 bases each). Germline V gene data show CDR1 as MNHEY and CDR2 as SVGAGI. Trimming left V 7 bases short and J 5 bases short, with 24 bases between. The CDR3 has 16 amino acids. In DNA form, the CDR3 reads TGTGCCAGCACTCCGGTCGGGGCAGTGGAAGGGGACGAGCAGTACTTC. It yields the protein CASTPVGAVEGDEQYF.

This clonotype was recorded a few times. A much larger clone lies one base from this, so it may be a read error. The chain is built from TRBV28 and TRBJ2-4; possibly TRBD1 or TRBD2 for D (5 bases each). V lost 3 bases and J lost 0, with 9 bases in between. Per the germline V gene, CDR1 is MDHEN and CDR2 is SYDVKM. The CDR3 is made up of 15 amino acids. The CDR3 protein is CASSLGETAKNIQYF. The CDR3, as DNA: TGTGCCAGCAGTTTGGGGGAGACAGCCAAAAACATTCAGTACTTC.

This clonotype has ten or more counts. The genes are TRBV29-1 and TRBJ2-5; 10 bases fit TRBD2. Trimming at V came to 2 bases and at J to 2 bases, leaving 5 bases not matched to a gene. Per germline, CDR1 SQVTM and CDR2 ANQGSEA. CDR3 length: 15 residues. CDR3 nucleotides: TGCAGCGTTGAAACAAGCGGGAGGGAACAAGAGACCCAGTACTTC. This sequence encodes CSVETSGREQETQYF. Full variable domain (rest looked up from reference TRBV29-1 and TRBJ2-5): SAVISQKPSRDICQRGTSLTIQCQVDSQVTMMFWYRQQPGQSLTLIATANQGSEATYESGFVIDKFPISRPNLTFSTLTVSNMSPEDSSIYLCSVETSGREQETQYFGPGTRLLVL.

The chain uses TRBV10-3 and TRBJ2-7; D possibly corresponds to TRBD1 (5 bases). This CDR3 region has 14 residues. The ends were cut back, 0 bases at V and 4 bases at J, with 10 bases in the middle. CDR1 is ENHRY and CDR2 is SYGVKD in the germline V gene. CDR3 in amino acids: CAISESSSGYEQYF. The CDR3 DNA reads TGTGCCATCAGTGAGTCATCATCAGGGTACGAGCAGTACTTC.

The table lists this clonotype with a few counts. In nucleotides, the CDR3 is TGCGCCAGCAGCGCCGGGTCCGGGGGCTACGAGCAGTACTTC. Its translation: CASSAGSGGYEQYF. The J gene is TRBJ2-7, the V gene TRBV5-1, with D possibly being TRBD2 (6 bases). There are 14 residues in the CDR3. Germline loops: CDR1 SGHRS, CDR2 YFSETQ. Trimming left V 4 bases short and J 3 bases short, with 14 bases between.

This clonotype was counted ten times or more. In DNA, the CDR3 is TGCGCCAGCAGCCATCTCGGGTTGGGGGGCGGTCGTGGCTACACCTTC. This codes for CASSHLGLGGGRGYTF. V usage is TRBV4-1 and J usage is TRBJ1-2, with D perhaps matching TRBD1 (6 bases). This CDR3 has 16 amino acids. The germline CDR1 and CDR2 sequences are MGHRA and YSYEKL. The ends were cut back, 3 bases at V and 7 bases at J, with 21 bases in the middle.

This clonotype was seen repeatedly, ten times or more. This chain links TRBV28 with TRBJ1-1; D gene unclear. The germline gives CDR1 MDHEN, CDR2 SYDVKM. The V gene lost 2 bases and the J gene lost 0 bases, with 16 bases spanning the gap. The CDR3 covers 17 residues. CDR3 nucleotides: TGTGCCAGCAGTTTACTTAGGGCGGACCGCCTGAACACTGAAGCTTTCTTT. Its protein is CASSLLRADRLNTEAFF.

There are many counts of this clonotype. This chain connects TRBV10-1 to TRBJ1-1, with D unclear. The V gene's germline CDR1 is WNHNN and CDR2 SYGVQD (reference sequence). V lost 2 bases to trimming and J lost 1 base, with 14 bases between them. The CDR3 runs to 16 residues. The CDR3 is CASSEPREIQNTEAFF. CDR3 in DNA: TGCGCCAGCAGTGAGCCGAGGGAGATTCAGAACACTGAAGCTTTCTTT.

At least ten counts were recorded for this clonotype. The CDR3, as DNA: TGCAGCGTTGAAAAACAGGGGGCGACTAACACCTTC. This translates into CSVEKQGATNTF. The rearrangement uses TRBV29-1 and TRBJ1-2; 9 bases are shared with TRBD1. Germline V gives CDR1 SQVTM, CDR2 ANQGSEA. This CDR3 spans 12 amino acids. J gave up 12 bases and V 2 bases, and 7 bases lay outside the gene matches.

This clonotype was recorded many times. The genes are TRBV7-6 and TRBJ1-5, with D possibly being TRBD1 (5 bases). The CDR3 sequence is 14 residues long. Trimming took 6 bases from V and 2 from J, leaving 11 bases between them. CDR1 is SGHVS, CDR2 FNYEAQ, per germline. The CDR3: CASRGEGRNQPQHF. For the CDR3, the DNA is TGTGCCAGCAGGGGGGAGGGCCGCAATCAGCCCCAGCATTTT. Based on the CDR3 plus reference TRBV7-6 and TRBJ1-5, the full variable domain is GAGVSQSPRYKVTKRGQDVALRCDPISGHVSLYWYRQALGQGPEFLTYFNYEAQQDKSGLPNDRFSAERPEGSISTLTIQRTEQRDSAMYRCASRGEGRNQPQHFGDGTRLSIL.

This clonotype occurred many times. The V and J genes are TRBV27 and TRBJ1-2, with no clear D. Germline assignment: CDR1 MNHEY and CDR2 SMNVEV (reference sequence). Trimming removed 2 bases at V and 4 bases at J, with 17 bases between. The CDR3 is made up of 16 amino acids. This CDR3 is CASSLGVSASVYGYTF. DNA for the CDR3: TGTGCCAGCAGTTTAGGAGTCAGTGCTTCTGTCTATGGCTACACCTTC.

This clonotype was counted at least ten times. V and J are TRBV5-1 and TRBJ2-7, with 8 bases aligning to TRBD2. Germline-derived CDR1 and CDR2 are SGHRS and YFSETQ. The J segment lost 3 bases and the V segment lost 2 bases, leaving 4 bases of the junction unmatched. This CDR3 spans 14 amino acids. The chain's CDR3 is CASSFGSGSYEQYF. The DNA for the CDR3 is TGCGCCAGCAGCTTTGGCAGCGGGAGCTACGAGCAGTACTTC.

This clonotype was seen at least ten times. The gene calls are TRBV14 and TRBJ1-1; perhaps TRBD1 as D (6 bases). Germline-derived CDR1 and CDR2 are SGHDN and FVKESK. The V and J ends lost 4 bases and 4 bases respectively, with 13 bases between them. This CDR3 spans 14 amino acids. CDR3 in amino acids: CASSPRVGGTEAFF. The CDR3 DNA sequence: TGTGCCAGCAGCCCCCGCGTAGGGGGCACTGAAGCTTTCTTT.

This clonotype was seen repeatedly, ten times or more. The rearrangement uses TRBV12-3 or TRBV12-4 and TRBJ2-7; TRBD2 matches 9 bases. J gave up 0 bases and V 5 bases, and 5 bases lay outside the gene matches. The CDR3 spans 15 residues. The CDR3 is CASSLWTSASYEQYF. The CDR3 nucleotides read TGTGCCAGCAGTCTTTGGACTAGCGCCTCCTACGAGCAGTACTTC.

The sample holds many counts of this clonotype. The chain carries TRBV5-1 and TRBJ1-2, with D possibly being TRBD1 (6 bases). Trimming took 0 bases from V and 2 from J, leaving 8 bases between them. CDR1 and CDR2 from the germline V gene are SGHRS and YFSETQ. CDR3 length: 14 amino acids. The CDR3 nucleotides read TGCGCCAGCAGCTTGGCTACAGGGAACTATGGCTACACCTTC. Translated: CASSLATGNYGYTF.

This clonotype was counted ten times or more. This chain links TRBV12-3 or TRBV12-4 with TRBJ1-6, with D perhaps TRBD1 (5 bases). V lost 7 bases to trimming and J lost 6 bases, with 13 bases between them. There are 14 residues in the CDR3. The CDR3 loop reads CASTWDFANSPLHF. In nucleotides, the CDR3 is TGTGCCAGCACCTGGGACTTCGCTAATTCACCCCTCCACTTT.

This clonotype was counted at least ten times. The chain joins TRBV14 to TRBJ2-7; 9 nucleotides align to TRBD1. The J segment lost 7 bases and the V segment lost 4 bases, leaving 11 bases of the junction unmatched. Germline V gene sequence: CDR1 SGHDN, CDR2 FVKESK. The CDR3 spans 15 residues. As DNA, the CDR3 is TGTGCCAGCAGCCCTCTATCGGGGACAGGGTTTGAGCAGTACTTC. Translating it yields CASSPLSGTGFEQYF.